The 22 T cell receptor beta chains presented below share a single source sample, sequenced in a study of Ad26.COV2.S vaccination and SARS-CoV-2 variants. Treatment reported: 15 to 20 received Ad26.COV2.S at low or high dose, single or two shots; about 5 received placebo; per-sample allocation not given. The study sampled participants on day 63 after the first vaccine or placebo injection. This table comes from immunoSEQ multiplex PCR, and its TCRdb copy is limited to in-frame clones, with some not included. The sample records a few hundred thousand clones, approximately 90% being singletons. The specimen was peripheral blood, collected in a trial of Ad26.COV2.S vaccine versus placebo. The receptor source for this set is a person between 18 and 59 years old who received the Ad26.COV2.S COVID-19 vaccine or a placebo.

This sequence joins TRBV2 and TRBJ1-4, with a tentative D call TRBD1 (6 bases). Per germline, CDR1 SNHLY and CDR2 FYNNEI. The V end lost 1 base, the J end lost 7 bases, and 13 bases lay between the germline ends. CDR3 size: 15 residues. The CDR3 reads CASSEDHRVSEKLFF. The CDR3 region has the DNA TGTGCCAGCAGTGAAGATCACAGGGTTAGTGAAAAACTGTTTTTT.

The V and J genes are TRBV10-2 and TRBJ2-6; 7 nucleotides line up with TRBD1. V lost 6 bases, J lost 0 bases, and 11 bases stayed unmatched. The CDR3 length is 18 residues. In germline, CDR1 is WSHSY, CDR2 SAAADI. Here the CDR3 reads CASRLERQGGSGANVLTF. The CDR3 DNA is TGCGCCAGCAGGTTAGAACGACAGGGCGGCTCTGGGGCCAACGTCCTGACTTTC.

This clone was counted a few times. This chain joins TRBV29-1 and TRBJ1-1, with a tentative D call TRBD1 (5 bases). The CDR3 contains 13 residues. Trimming took 7 bases from V and 2 from J, leaving 14 bases between them. Germline CDR1 is SQVTM and CDR2 is ANQGSEA. The chain's CDR3 is CSGEWGFNTEAFF. The CDR3 DNA is TGCAGCGGGGAGTGGGGGTTTAACACTGAAGCTTTCTTT.

V usage is TRBV24-1 and J usage is TRBJ2-5; 8 nucleotides agree with TRBD1. The CDR3 has 14 residues. Germline V gene lookup returns CDR1 KGHDR and CDR2 SFDVKD. V lost 4 bases, J lost 5 bases, and 5 bases stayed unmatched. CDR3 nucleotides: TGTGCCACCAGTGACCCCGGGACAGGTGAGACCCAGTACTTC. This sequence encodes CATSDPGTGETQYF.

J is TRBJ2-5 and V is TRBV19, with D unclear. The V end lost 3 bases, the J end lost 4 bases, and 6 bases lay between the germline ends. CDR3 length: 12 residues. The germline V gene has CDR1 LNHDA and CDR2 SQIVND (reference sequence). Here the CDR3 DNA reads TGTGCCAGTAGTATTCGCGGAGAGACCCAGTACTTC. It encodes CASSIRGETQYF.

The genes are TRBV7-2 and TRBJ2-7; the match to TRBD1 covers 7 bases. The V gene's germline CDR1 is SGHTA and CDR2 FQGNSA. CDR3 length equals 14 residues. J was trimmed by 1 base and V by 5 bases; bases with no gene match: 5. In nucleotides, the CDR3 is TGTGCCAGCAGCGAAAACAGGGGATCCTACGAGCAGTACTTC. Its protein product is CASSENRGSYEQYF.

To note about this clone: Other DNA sequences in the same sample also yield this CDR3. The chain couples TRBV9 to TRBJ2-2, with a tentative D call TRBD1 (6 bases). The V and J ends lost 0 bases and 6 bases respectively, with 6 bases between them. Germline loops: CDR1 SGDLS, CDR2 YYNGEE. CDR3 length equals 13 residues. CDR3 in amino acids: CASSVGGPGELFF. CDR3 DNA sequence: TGTGCCAGCAGCGTAGGGGGGCCCGGGGAGCTGTTTTTT.

The chain has TRBV7-2 and TRBJ1-6; D is ambiguous. The germline CDR1 and CDR2 sequences are SGHTA and FQGNSA. The CDR3 runs to 13 residues. The germline V and J ends were trimmed by 4 bases and 8 bases, with 9 bases remaining between them. The CDR3 DNA sequence: TGTGCCAGCAGCTCCTATCGTGATTCACCCCTCCACTTT. Translating it yields CASSSYRDSPLHF.

Comments on this clone: Other nucleotide sequences from this sample produce the same CDR3. The V and J genes are TRBV4-3 and TRBJ2-7; D may be TRBD1 or TRBD2 (5 bases each). Trimming shortened V by 0 bases and J by 2 bases, and 8 bases separated the two germline ends. The CDR3 totals 14 residues. In germline, CDR1 is LGHNA, CDR2 YSLEER. DNA of the CDR3: TGCGCCAGCAGCCAAGATAGGGGACCCTACGAGCAGTACTTC. Protein sequence: CASSQDRGPYEQYF.

The gene calls are TRBV7-2 and TRBJ2-5; D not certain. The CDR3 loop spans 15 amino acids. Trimming left V 1 base short and J 1 base short, with 10 bases between. The germline V gene has CDR1 SGHTA and CDR2 FQGNSA. The CDR3 sequence is CASSLVGTVQETQYF. In nucleotides, the CDR3 is TGTGCCAGCAGCTTAGTTGGAACAGTCCAAGAGACCCAGTACTTC.

The chain combines TRBV15 with TRBJ2-5, with a possible D match to TRBD1 (6 bases). Germline V lookup: CDR1 LNHNV, CDR2 YYDKDF (reference sequence). The CDR3 loop spans 15 amino acids. Trimming shortened V by 5 bases and J by 1 base, and 14 bases separated the two germline ends. CDR3 DNA: TGTGCCACCAGCCCAGGACAGACCCTCCAAGAGACCCAGTACTTC. Amino acid sequence: CATSPGQTLQETQYF. The full variable domain, completed using reference TRBV15 and TRBJ2-5, is DAMVIQNPRYQVTQFGKPVTLSCSQTLNHNVMYWYQQKSSQAPKLLFHYYDKDFNNEADTPDNFQSRRPNTSFCFLDIRSPGLGDTAMYLCATSPGQTLQETQYFGPGTRLLVL.

V usage is TRBV6-2 or TRBV6-3 and J usage is TRBJ2-7; 9 bases fit TRBD1. The germline CDR1 and CDR2 sequences are MNHEY and SVGEGT. V was pared by 2 bases and J by 1 base, with 9 bases of the junction left unmatched. The CDR3 is made up of 17 amino acids. CDR3 sequence (DNA): TGTGCCAGCAGTTACGCCCCAGACAGGGGGAGTTCCTACGAGCAGTACTTC. Translating it yields CASSYAPDRGSSYEQYF.

This chain links TRBV6-2 or TRBV6-3 with TRBJ1-2; D is ambiguous. The germline V gene has CDR1 MNHEY and CDR2 SVGEGT. CDR3 length: 11 amino acids. V was trimmed by 0 bases and J by 7 bases, leaving 3 bases between them. The CDR3: CASSYSLGYTF. The DNA of the CDR3 is TGTGCCAGCAGTTACTCACTTGGCTACACCTTC.

The genes are TRBV5-1 and TRBJ2-4; 9 nucleotides align to TRBD1. This CDR3 spans 14 amino acids. Trimming at V came to 6 bases and at J to 3 bases, leaving 4 bases not matched to a gene. The germline V gene has CDR1 SGHRS and CDR2 YFSETQ. The CDR3 DNA reads as TGCGCCAGCACGGGACAGGGAAACAAAAACATTCAGTACTTC. It translates to CASTGQGNKNIQYF.

About this clone itself: Other DNA sequences of this sample code for an identical CDR3. The rearrangement joins TRBV12-3 or TRBV12-4 to TRBJ1-1; TRBD1 is a possible D gene (5 bases). The V end was cut by 3 bases, the J end by 6 bases, with 8 bases between. The CDR3 has 12 amino acids. For the CDR3, the DNA is TGTGCCAGCAGTTTTTGGGGGGCTGAAGCTTTCTTT. Translation: CASSFWGAEAFF.

The chain is built from TRBV7-9 and TRBJ2-7, with 10 bases that match TRBD1. The ends lost 1 base at V and 4 bases at J; junction bases unmatched: 10. This CDR3 has 17 residues. Germline CDR1 SEHNR, CDR2 FQNEAQ (reference sequence). CDR3 residues: CASSLGGRRQGAYEQYF. DNA of the CDR3: TGTGCCAGCAGCTTAGGGGGCCGACGACAGGGGGCTTACGAGCAGTACTTC.

The rearrangement joins TRBV4-3 to TRBJ1-2, with a weak D call TRBD1 (6 bases). V lost 5 bases and J 1 base, leaving 14 bases between the germline ends. The CDR3 extends over 15 amino acids. Germline V CDR1 and CDR2: LGHNA, YSLEER. As DNA, the CDR3 is TGCGCCAGCAGCGGGGTCGGGGGGCTTAACTATGGCTACACCTTC. Protein: CASSGVGGLNYGYTF.

J is TRBJ1-5 and V is TRBV4-3; a weak D match, TRBD1 (5 bases). The CDR3 runs 15 residues. V was trimmed by 4 bases and J by 7 bases, leaving 17 bases between them. Germline V gives CDR1 LGHNA, CDR2 YSLEER. The DNA for the CDR3 is TGCGCCAGCAGCCCCGGTCGGGGGGGAGGCCAGCCCCAGCATTTT. Its protein is CASSPGRGGGQPQHF.

This chain connects TRBV6-5 to TRBJ1-6, with D uncertain. The CDR3 spans 13 residues. CDR1 and CDR2 from the germline V gene are MNHEY and SVGAGI. V shed 2 bases and J shed 7 bases, with 6 bases lying between them. The CDR3 sequence: CASSYVRNSPLHF. Here the CDR3 DNA reads TGTGCCAGCAGTTACGTTAGGAATTCACCCCTCCACTTT.

The genes are TRBV21-1 and TRBJ2-1; the table's D call of TRBD2 was not tested on the DNA. TRBV21-1 is marked as a pseudogene. The CDR3 covers 16 residues. Here the CDR3 DNA reads TGTGCCAGCAGCGGATCCGGGACTAGCTCCTACAATGAGCAGTTCTTC. Translation gives CASSGSGTSSYNEQFF.

This clone was found once. The gene calls are TRBV25-1 and TRBJ1-4, with a weak D call TRBD1 (6 bases). CDR3 size: 16 residues. Germline lookup yields CDR1 MGHDK and CDR2 SYGVNS. V was cut by 6 bases and J by 2 bases, with 16 bases left in between. CDR3 sequence reads: CASRLIIDRTNEKLFF. CDR3 nucleotide sequence: TGTGCCAGCAGGTTAATAATAGACAGGACTAATGAAAAACTGTTTTTT.

This chain joins TRBV19 and TRBJ1-1; TRBD1 aligns across 7 bases. The CDR3 has 14 amino acids. The V segment lost 5 bases and the J segment 3 bases; nucleotides outside the gene matches: 6. Germline V gives CDR1 LNHDA, CDR2 SQIVND (reference sequence). The CDR3 bases are TGTGCCAGTAGTGTCAACGACAGGGACACTGAAGCTTTCTTT. It encodes CASSVNDRDTEAFF.